This T cell receptor beta chain is from a study of T cells in localized non-small cell lung cancer. Regarding this clone: What it binds is not known.

Notes on the study in general: Compared with tumor, uninvolved adjacent lung displayed greater T cell clonality, ranking highest overall. Sequencing covered just one tumor region, so heterogeneity cannot be ruled out.

Sequenced by immunoSEQ multiplex PCR; TCRdb stores in-frame clones only, minus some. The table has about 7,600 clones, nearly 60% seen once. Germline trimming cut 2 bases from V and 9 bases from J; bases unmatched to any gene: 7. This CDR3 is 16 amino acids long. Germline V CDR1 and CDR2: SGHRS, YFSETQ. The rearrangement uses TRBV5-1 and TRBJ2-1; 14 nucleotides line up with TRBD2. The TCR was taken from a male donor at least 60 years old with stage I squamous cell lung carcinoma. Sequencing used lymph node tissue, obtained before any cancer treatment. CDR3 sequence reads: CASSFTGTSGSSEQFF. The CDR3 nucleotides read TGCGCCAGCAGCTTTACCGGGACTAGCGGGAGCAGTGAGCAGTTCTTC.